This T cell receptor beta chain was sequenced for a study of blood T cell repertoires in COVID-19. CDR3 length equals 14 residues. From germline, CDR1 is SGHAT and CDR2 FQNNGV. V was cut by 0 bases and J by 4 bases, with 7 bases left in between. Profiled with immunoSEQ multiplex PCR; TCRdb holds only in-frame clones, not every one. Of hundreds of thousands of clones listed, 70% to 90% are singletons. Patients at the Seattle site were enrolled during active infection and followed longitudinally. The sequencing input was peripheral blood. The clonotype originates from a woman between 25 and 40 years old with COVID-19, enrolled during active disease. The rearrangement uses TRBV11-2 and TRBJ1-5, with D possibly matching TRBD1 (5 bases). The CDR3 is CASSLDRGNQPQHF. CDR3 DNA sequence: TGTGCCAGCAGCTTAGATCGGGGGAATCAGCCCCAGCATTTT.